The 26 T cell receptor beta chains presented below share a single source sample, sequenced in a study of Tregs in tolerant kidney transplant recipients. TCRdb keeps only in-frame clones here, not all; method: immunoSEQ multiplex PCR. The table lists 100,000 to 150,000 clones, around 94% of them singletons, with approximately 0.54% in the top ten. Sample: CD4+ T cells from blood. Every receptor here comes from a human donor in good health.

The CDR3 loop is CASSLTGGFAEAFF. Written as DNA, the CDR3 is TGTGCCAGCAGCTTAACGGGGGGTTTCGCTGAAGCTTTCTTT. The chain employs TRBV7-3 and TRBJ1-1; TRBD1 might be the D (5 bases). Trimming removed 0 bases at V and 6 bases at J, with 11 bases between. Germline V gene lookup returns CDR1 SGHTA and CDR2 FQGTGA. The CDR3 loop spans 14 amino acids.

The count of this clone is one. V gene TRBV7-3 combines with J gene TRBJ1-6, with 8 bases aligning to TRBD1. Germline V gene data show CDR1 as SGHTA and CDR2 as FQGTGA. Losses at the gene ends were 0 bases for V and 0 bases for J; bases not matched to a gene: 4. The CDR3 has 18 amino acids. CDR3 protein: CASSLTRQGSSYNSPLHF. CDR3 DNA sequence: TGTGCCAGCAGCTTAACTCGACAGGGGAGCTCCTATAATTCACCCCTCCACTTT.

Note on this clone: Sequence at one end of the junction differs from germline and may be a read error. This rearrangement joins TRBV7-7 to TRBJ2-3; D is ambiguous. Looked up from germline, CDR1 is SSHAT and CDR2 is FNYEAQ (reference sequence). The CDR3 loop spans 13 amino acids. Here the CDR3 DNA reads TGTGCTAGCAGCCCCTCCTTCACAGATACGCAGTATTTT. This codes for CASSPSFTDTQYF.

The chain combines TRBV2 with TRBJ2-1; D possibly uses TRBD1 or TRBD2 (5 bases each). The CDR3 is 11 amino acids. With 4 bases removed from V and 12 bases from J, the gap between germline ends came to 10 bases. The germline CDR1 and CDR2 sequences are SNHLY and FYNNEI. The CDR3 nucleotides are TGTGCCAGCAGTGGAGGGACCCTGCAGTTCTTC. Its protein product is CASSGGTLQFF.

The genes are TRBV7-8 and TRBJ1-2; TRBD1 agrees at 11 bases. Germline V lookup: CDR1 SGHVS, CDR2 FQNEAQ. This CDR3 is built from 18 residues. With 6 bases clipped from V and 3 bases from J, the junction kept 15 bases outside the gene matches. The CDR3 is CASRQEGDRGSRDYGYTF. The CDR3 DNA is TGTGCCAGCAGACAAGAGGGGGACAGGGGGTCTCGGGACTATGGCTACACCTTC.

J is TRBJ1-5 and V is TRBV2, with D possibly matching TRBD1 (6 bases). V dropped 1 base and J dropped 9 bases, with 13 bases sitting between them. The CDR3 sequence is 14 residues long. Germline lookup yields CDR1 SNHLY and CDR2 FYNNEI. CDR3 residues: CASSEGTAPWPQHF. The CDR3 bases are TGTGCCAGCAGTGAAGGGACAGCCCCATGGCCCCAGCATTTT.

CDR3 coding DNA: TGTGCCAGCAGTGATCCAGGCCCCTACACTGAAGCTTTCTTT. Translation gives CASSDPGPYTEAFF. The chain joins TRBV2 to TRBJ1-1; no firm D call. V was trimmed by 3 bases and J by 3 bases, leaving 11 bases between them. The CDR3 consists of 14 residues. In germline, CDR1 is SNHLY, CDR2 FYNNEI.

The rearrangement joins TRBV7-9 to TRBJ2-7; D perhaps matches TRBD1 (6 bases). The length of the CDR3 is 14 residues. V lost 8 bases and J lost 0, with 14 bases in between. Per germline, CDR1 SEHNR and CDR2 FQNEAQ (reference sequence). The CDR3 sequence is CASAQGTISYEQYF. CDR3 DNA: TGTGCCAGCGCACAGGGAACAATCTCCTACGAGCAGTACTTC.

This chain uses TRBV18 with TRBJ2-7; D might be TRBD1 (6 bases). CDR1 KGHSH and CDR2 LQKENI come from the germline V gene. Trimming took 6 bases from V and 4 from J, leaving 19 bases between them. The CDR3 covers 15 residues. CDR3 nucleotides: TGTGCCAGCTCGAAAGGGGGTCAACAGGGTTACGAGCAGTACTTC. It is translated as CASSKGGQQGYEQYF.

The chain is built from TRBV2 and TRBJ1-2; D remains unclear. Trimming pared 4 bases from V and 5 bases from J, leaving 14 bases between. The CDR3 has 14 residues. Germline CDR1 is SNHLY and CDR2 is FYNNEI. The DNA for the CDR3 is TGTGCCAGCAGTGCGGGGTCAGAGTTATATGGCTACACCTTC. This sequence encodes CASSAGSELYGYTF. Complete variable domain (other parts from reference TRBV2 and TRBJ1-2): EPEVTQTPSHQVTQMGQEVILRCVPISNHLYFYWYRQILGQKVEFLVSFYNNEISEKSEIFDDQFSVERPDGSNFTLKIRSTKLEDSAMYFCASSAGSELYGYTFGSGTRLTVV.

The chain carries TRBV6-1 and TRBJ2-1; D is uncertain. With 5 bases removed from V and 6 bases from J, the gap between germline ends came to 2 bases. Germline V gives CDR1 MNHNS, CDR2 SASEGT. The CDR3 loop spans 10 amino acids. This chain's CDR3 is CASSSNEQFF. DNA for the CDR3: TGTGCCAGCAGTTCCAATGAGCAGTTCTTC.

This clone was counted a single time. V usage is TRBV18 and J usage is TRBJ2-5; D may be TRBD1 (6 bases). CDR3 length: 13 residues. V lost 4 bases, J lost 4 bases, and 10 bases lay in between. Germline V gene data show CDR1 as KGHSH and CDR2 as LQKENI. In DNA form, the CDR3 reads TGTGCCAGCTCACGAGGGACAAGAGAGACCCAGTACTTC. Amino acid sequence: CASSRGTRETQYF.

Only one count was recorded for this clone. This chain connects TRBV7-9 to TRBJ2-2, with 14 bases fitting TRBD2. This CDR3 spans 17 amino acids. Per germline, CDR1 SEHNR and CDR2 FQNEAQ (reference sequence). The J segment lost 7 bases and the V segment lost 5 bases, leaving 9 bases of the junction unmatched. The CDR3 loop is CASSHRLAGGPNGELFF. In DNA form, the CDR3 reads TGTGCCAGCAGCCATCGACTAGCGGGAGGGCCGAACGGGGAGCTGTTTTTT.

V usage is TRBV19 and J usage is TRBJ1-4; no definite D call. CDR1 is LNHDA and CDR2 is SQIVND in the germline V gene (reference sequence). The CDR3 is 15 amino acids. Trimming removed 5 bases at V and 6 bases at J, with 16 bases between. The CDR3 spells CASSPPVANDEKLFF. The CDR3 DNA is TGTGCCAGTAGTCCCCCAGTGGCTAATGATGAAAAACTGTTTTTT.

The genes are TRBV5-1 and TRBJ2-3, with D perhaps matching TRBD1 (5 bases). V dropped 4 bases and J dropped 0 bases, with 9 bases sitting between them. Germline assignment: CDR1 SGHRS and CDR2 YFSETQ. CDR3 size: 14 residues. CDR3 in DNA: TGCGCCAGCAGCCCCAGGACAAGCACAGATACGCAGTATTTT. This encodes CASSPRTSTDTQYF.

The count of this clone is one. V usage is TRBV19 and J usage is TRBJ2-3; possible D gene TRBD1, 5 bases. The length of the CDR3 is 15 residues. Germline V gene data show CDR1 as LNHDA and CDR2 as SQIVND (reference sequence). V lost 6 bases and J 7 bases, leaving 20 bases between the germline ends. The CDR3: CASSFSHNRGNTQYF. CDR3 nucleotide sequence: TGTGCCAGTAGCTTCTCCCACAATAGGGGCAATACGCAGTATTTT.

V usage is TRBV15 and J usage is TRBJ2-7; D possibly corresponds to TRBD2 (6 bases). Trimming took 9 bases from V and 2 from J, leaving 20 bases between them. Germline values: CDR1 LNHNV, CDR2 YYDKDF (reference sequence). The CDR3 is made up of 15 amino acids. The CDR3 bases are TGTGCCACTAGCGGTGGAGGGATAGCGACCTACGAGCAGTACTTC. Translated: CATSGGGIATYEQYF.

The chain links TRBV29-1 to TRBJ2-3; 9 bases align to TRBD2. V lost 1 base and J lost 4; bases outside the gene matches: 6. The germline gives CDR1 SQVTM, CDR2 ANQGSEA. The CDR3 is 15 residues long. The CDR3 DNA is TGCAGCGTTGAAGGTAGCGGGAGAAGCCCAGATACGCAGTATTTT. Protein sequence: CSVEGSGRSPDTQYF.

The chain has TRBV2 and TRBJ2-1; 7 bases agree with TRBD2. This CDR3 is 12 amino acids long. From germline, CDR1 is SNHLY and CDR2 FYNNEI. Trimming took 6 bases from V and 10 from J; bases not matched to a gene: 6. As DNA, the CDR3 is TGTGCCAGCAGAGCGGGGCTCGGGGAGCAGTTCTTC. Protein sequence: CASRAGLGEQFF. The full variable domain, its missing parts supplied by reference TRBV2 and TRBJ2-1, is EPEVTQTPSHQVTQMGQEVILRCVPISNHLYFYWYRQILGQKVEFLVSFYNNEISEKSEIFDDQFSVERPDGSNFTLKIRSTKLEDSAMYFCASRAGLGEQFFGPGTRLTVL.

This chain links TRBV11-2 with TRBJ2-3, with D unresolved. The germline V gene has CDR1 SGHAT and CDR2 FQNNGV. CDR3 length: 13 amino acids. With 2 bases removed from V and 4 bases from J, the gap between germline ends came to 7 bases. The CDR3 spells CASSLSGSDTQYF. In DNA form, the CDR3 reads TGTGCCAGCAGCTTATCGGGCTCAGATACGCAGTATTTT.

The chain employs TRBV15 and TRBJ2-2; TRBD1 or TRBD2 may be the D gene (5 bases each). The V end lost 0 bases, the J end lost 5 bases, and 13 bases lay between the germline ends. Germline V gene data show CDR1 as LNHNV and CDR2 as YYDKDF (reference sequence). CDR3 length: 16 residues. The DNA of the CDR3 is TGTGCCACCAGCAGAGAGGGACGGGTTAATACCGGGGAGCTGTTTTTT. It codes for CATSREGRVNTGELFF.

CDR3 amino acids: CASSIARGTDSYEQYF. CDR3 nucleotides: TGTGCCAGTAGTATAGCCCGGGGGACAGACTCCTACGAGCAGTACTTC. The chain combines TRBV19 with TRBJ2-7, with a possible D match to TRBD1 (7 bases). V was cut by 1 base and J by 0 bases, with 13 bases left in between. CDR1 and CDR2 from the germline V gene are LNHDA and SQIVND (reference sequence). The CDR3 sequence is 16 residues long. The whole variable domain, remainder taken from reference TRBV19 and TRBJ2-7, is DGGITQSPKYLFRKEGQNVTLSCEQNLNHDAMYWYRQDPGQGLRLIYYSQIVNDFQKGDIAEGYSVSREKKESFPLTVTSAQKNPTAFYLCASSIARGTDSYEQYFGPGTRLTVT.

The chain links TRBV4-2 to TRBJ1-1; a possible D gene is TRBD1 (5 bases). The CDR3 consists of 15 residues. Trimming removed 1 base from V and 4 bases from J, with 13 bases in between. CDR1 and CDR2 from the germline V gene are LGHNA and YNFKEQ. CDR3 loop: CASSQVGGGSTEAFF. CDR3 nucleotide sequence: TGTGCCAGCAGCCAAGTCGGGGGAGGGAGCACTGAAGCTTTCTTT.

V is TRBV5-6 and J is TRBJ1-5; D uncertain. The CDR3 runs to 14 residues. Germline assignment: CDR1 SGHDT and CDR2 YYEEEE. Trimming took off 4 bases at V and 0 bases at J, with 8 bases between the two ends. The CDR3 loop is CASSPVGSNQPQHF. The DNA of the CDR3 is TGTGCCAGCAGCCCGGTAGGTAGCAATCAGCCCCAGCATTTT.

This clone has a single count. The CDR3 nucleotides read TGTGCCATCAGTGATGCGGGGGGTGGCGAGCAGTACTTC. Its translation is CAISDAGGGEQYF. The V gene is TRBV10-3, the J gene TRBJ2-7; 8 bases agree with TRBD2. CDR1 and CDR2 (germline): ENHRY, SYGVKD. CDR3 length: 13 amino acids. With 3 bases clipped from V and 6 bases from J, the junction kept 4 bases outside the gene matches.

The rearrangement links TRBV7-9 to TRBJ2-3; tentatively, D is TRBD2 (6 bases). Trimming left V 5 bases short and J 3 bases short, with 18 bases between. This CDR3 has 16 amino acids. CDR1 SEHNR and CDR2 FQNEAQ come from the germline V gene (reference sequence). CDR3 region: CASSPTGTRGTDTQYF. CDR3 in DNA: TGTGCCAGCAGCCCTACCGGGACCCGGGGGACAGATACGCAGTATTTT. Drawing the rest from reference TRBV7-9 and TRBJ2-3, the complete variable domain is DTGVSQNPRHKITKRGQNVTFRCDPISEHNRLYWYRQTLGQGPEFLTYFQNEAQLEKSRLLSDRFSAERPKGSFSTLEIQRTEQGDSAMYLCASSPTGTRGTDTQYFGPGTRLTVL.